This TCR beta chain was recovered during a study of shared clonotypes between healthy human individuals. Original analysis: ImmunoSEQ gave junction-only sequences without quality scores, so filtering differed. The data were produced by immunoSEQ multiplex PCR, yet TCRdb's version contains in-frame clones alone and is incomplete. That table furnishes V, J and clone size, whereas the DNA furnished D and trimming. This sample has roughly 2,500,000 clones; approximately 94% occur once, and the top ten carry 0.36%. The split of CD4+ cells yielded CD45RA+ naive and CD45RA-negative memory subsets. Note on this clone: Its antigen remains unknown.

This CDR3 contains 15 residues. With V trimmed by 4 bases and J by 4 bases, 9 bases remained unmatched. Per germline, CDR1 SGHAT and CDR2 FQNNGV. Notes on the study in general: Shared across a handful of donors were about 4.6% of the naive CD4 clonotypes.

The chain joins TRBV11-2 to TRBJ1-2; 7 bases align to TRBD1. Sequenced sample: naive CD4+ T cells from PBMCs. This sample's subset: CD45RA+ positively selected. This clonotype originated in a man younger than 30 in good health. Some clones in this sample may be carry-over from other donors' samples. CDR3 in amino acids: CASSSPRGSTYGYTF. For the CDR3, the DNA is TGTGCCAGCAGCTCACCCAGGGGGTCAACCTATGGCTACACCTTC.